The clone carrying this T cell receptor (beta chain) occurred once. No antigen is known for it. The control group consisted of approximately 19 healthy blood donors, whose median age was roughly 60 years (range about 21-80) and of whom 45% to 55% were female. In germline, CDR1 is SNHLY, CDR2 FYNNEI. This CDR3 comprises 14 residues. The data were taken from a study of somatic mutations in cytotoxic T cells in rheumatoid arthritis. Overall study results and limits: CD8+ T cells showed clonality that did not differ significantly between patients with rheumatoid arthritis and age-matched healthy controls.

Generated by immunoSEQ multiplex PCR, the TCRdb table keeps only in-frame clones and is missing some. The sample includes more than 15,000 clones, 74% seen only once; the top ten take about 5.2%. V is TRBV2 and J is TRBJ2-5, with 8 nucleotides matching TRBD2. The assigned J gene may be wrong: the sequence end matches TRBJ2-7 better. Specimen: CD8+ T cells sorted from blood. This receptor was identified in a man in his 60s in good health. CDR3 coding DNA: TGTGCCAGCAGTGAAGCGGGACTAGACTACGAGCAGTACTTC. Translated, it gives CASSEAGLDYEQYF.